This is a list of T cell receptor beta chains from one sample in a study of OX40 agonist ivuxolimab in advanced cancers. Only in-frame clones appear in the TCRdb table, and some are missing; sequencing was by immunoSEQ multiplex PCR. The table lists around 45,000 clones, roughly four fifths of them singletons, with about 2.4% in the top ten. The sequencing here drew on CD4+ or CD8+ T cells sorted from blood, taken in a trial of the OX40 agonist ivuxolimab. The receptors stem from an adult with an advanced solid tumor such as melanoma, head and neck, liver or kidney cancer. Each CDR3 is given with its conserved first and last residue. The D gene is left open where the match is weak. A row's size may be missing; if present it is once, few, many or a size class.

size,V,D,J,CDR3,DNA
.,TRBV7-8,.,TRBJ1-5,CASSFGSRVLDQPQHF,TGTGCCAGCAGCTTTGGTAGCAGGGTGTTGGATCAGCCCCAGCATTTT
.,TRBV27,.,TRBJ2-5,CASSPRIQETQYF,TGTGCCAGCAGTCCCCGTATCCAAGAGACCCAGTACTTC
.,TRBV28,.,TRBJ2-7,CASSLFPRSYEQYF,TGTGCCAGCAGTTTATTTCCCAGGAGCTACGAGCAGTACTTC
.,TRBV6-1,.,TRBJ1-2,CASSPGQPLRYGYTF,TGTGCCAGCAGCCCAGGACAGCCTCTTAGGTATGGCTACACCTTC
.,TRBV30,.,TRBJ2-7,CAWTTGYEQYF,TGTGCCTGGACCACAGGCTACGAGCAGTACTTC
.,TRBV19,.,TRBJ1-2,CASSMPVSGAYGYTF,TGTGCCAGTAGTATGCCGGTCTCCGGGGCCTATGGCTACACCTTC
.,TRBV5-1,.,TRBJ2-7,CASSLAQGGYEQYF,TGCGCCAGCAGCTTGGCCCAGGGGGGATACGAGCAGTACTTC
.,TRBV18,.,TRBJ1-1,CASSPRPGEAFF,TGTGCCAGCTCACCTCGACCAGGCGAAGCTTTCTTT
.,TRBV11-2,.,TRBJ2-7,CASSSLGGTNSYEQYF,TGTGCCAGCAGCTCACTAGGAGGGACCAACTCCTACGAGCAGTACTTC
.,TRBV4-1,TRBD2,TRBJ2-7,CASSQDRLAGPYEQYF,TGCGCCAGCAGCCAAGACCGGCTAGCGGGACCATACGAGCAGTACTTC
.,TRBV5-5,TRBD1,TRBJ2-7,CASSSLPWAGGAAYEQYF,TGTGCCAGCAGCTCCCTCCCATGGGCAGGGGGCGCCGCCTACGAGCAGTACTTC
.,TRBV28,.,TRBJ2-7,CASRESGYPSYEQYF,TGTGCCAGCAGAGAGTCAGGCTACCCCTCCTACGAGCAGTACTTC
.,TRBV5-4,TRBD1,TRBJ1-2,CASSLVQGALYGYTF,TGTGCCAGCAGCTTGGTGCAGGGGGCACTCTATGGCTACACCTTC
.,TRBV9,TRBD1,TRBJ1-1,CASSVGPGGNTEAFF,TGTGCCAGCAGCGTAGGTCCAGGGGGGAACACTGAAGCTTTCTTT
.,TRBV18,.,TRBJ1-5,CASSPASGNNQPQHF,TGTGCCAGCTCACCAGCATCCGGGAATAATCAGCCCCAGCATTTT
.,TRBV6-5,TRBD1,TRBJ1-2,CASSFGQGRKSYGYTF,TGTGCCAGCAGTTTTGGACAGGGAAGAAAAAGCTATGGCTACACCTTC
medium-sized,TRBV6-1,.,TRBJ1-2,CASTEGSGANYGYTF,TGTGCCAGCACCGAGGGGTCCGGAGCTAACTATGGCTACACCTTC
medium-sized,TRBV7-2,.,TRBJ2-7,CASSSSGGHSYEQYF,TGTGCCAGCAGCTCCTCCGGAGGTCACTCCTACGAGCAGTACTTC
.,TRBV28,.,TRBJ1-3,CASKGGGAAPLGNTIYF,TGTGCCAGCAAGGGGGGAGGTGCCGCTCCTCTTGGAAACACCATATATTTT
few,TRBV7-9,.,TRBJ1-5,CASSLAHGYPDYSNQPQHF,TGTGCCAGCAGCTTAGCGCATGGGTATCCGGACTATAGCAATCAGCCCCAGCATTTT
.,TRBV28,.,TRBJ1-3,CASSLSGNTIYF,TGTGCCAGCAGTTTATCTGGAAACACCATATATTTT
few,TRBV18,.,TRBJ1-1,CASSPGTSMNTEAFF,TGTGCCAGCTCACCCGGGACATCGATGAACACTGAAGCTTTCTTT
.,TRBV10-1,.,TRBJ2-1,CASSEGRDPLNEQFF,TGCGCCAGCAGTGAGGGGCGGGACCCCCTCAATGAGCAGTTCTTC
.,TRBV28,TRBD1,TRBJ1-6,CASSLDRGDSPLHF,TGTGCCAGCAGTTTAGACAGGGGGGATTCACCCCTCCACTTT
.,TRBV5-1,.,TRBJ1-1,CASSLGGRALMNTEAFF,TGCGCCAGCAGCTTGGGGGGCAGGGCACTAATGAACACTGAAGCTTTCTTT
.,TRBV7-3,.,TRBJ2-5,CASSLRGRETQYF,TGTGCCAGCAGCTTAAGGGGGAGGGAGACCCAGTACTTC
.,TRBV28,.,TRBJ1-2,CAVPGRHNYGYTF,TGTGCCGTCCCGGGACGGCATAACTATGGCTACACCTTC